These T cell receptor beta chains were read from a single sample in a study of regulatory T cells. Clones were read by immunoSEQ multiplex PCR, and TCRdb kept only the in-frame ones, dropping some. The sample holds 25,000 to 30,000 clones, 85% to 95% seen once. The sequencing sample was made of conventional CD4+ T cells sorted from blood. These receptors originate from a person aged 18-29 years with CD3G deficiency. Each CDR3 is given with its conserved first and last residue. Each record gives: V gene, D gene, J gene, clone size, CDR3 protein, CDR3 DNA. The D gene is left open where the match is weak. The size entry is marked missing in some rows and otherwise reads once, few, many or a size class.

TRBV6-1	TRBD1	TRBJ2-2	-	CATGQGHTGELFF	TGTGCCACCGGACAGGGCCACACCGGGGAGCTGTTTTTT
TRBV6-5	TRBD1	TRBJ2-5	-	CASSPSGTGEETQYF	TGTGCCAGCAGTCCGTCCGGGACAGGGGAAGAGACCCAGTACTTC
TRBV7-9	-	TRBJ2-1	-	CASSSGQSISYNEQFF	TGTGCCAGCAGCTCCGGACAGAGTATTTCCTACAATGAGCAGTTCTTC
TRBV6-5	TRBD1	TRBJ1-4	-	CASSPPGTATEKLFF	TGTGCCAGCAGCCCCCCCGGGACAGCGACTGAAAAACTGTTTTTT
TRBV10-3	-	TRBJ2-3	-	CAISESGGPGDTQYF	TGTGCCATCAGTGAGTCGGGCGGACCGGGGGATACGCAGTATTTT
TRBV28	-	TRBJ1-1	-	CASSGWGTEAFF	TGTGCCAGCAGCGGATGGGGGACTGAAGCTTTCTTT
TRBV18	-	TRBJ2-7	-	CASSRRGQGMEEQYF	TGTGCCAGCTCCAGAAGGGGCCAGGGGATGGAGGAGCAGTACTTC
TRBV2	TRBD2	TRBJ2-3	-	CASSEPVGLAATDTQYF	TGTGCCAGCAGTGAACCAGTCGGACTAGCGGCCACAGATACGCAGTATTTT
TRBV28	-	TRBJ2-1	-	CASSPGDFSSYNEQFF	TGTGCCAGCAGTCCGGGGGACTTTAGCTCCTACAATGAGCAGTTCTTC
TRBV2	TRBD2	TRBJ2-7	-	CASQKATSWNEQYF	TGTGCCTCTCAGAAGGCGACTAGCTGGAACGAGCAGTACTTC
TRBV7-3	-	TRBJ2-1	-	CASSLTAAPPYNEQFF	TGTGCCAGCAGCTTAACGGCAGCCCCCCCCTACAATGAGCAGTTCTTC
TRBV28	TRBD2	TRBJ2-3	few	CASSFGTSGGDTQYF	TGTGCCAGCAGTTTTGGTACTAGCGGGGGAGATACGCAGTATTTT
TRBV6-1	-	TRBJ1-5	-	CASYDSHSNQPQHF	TGTGCCAGCTATGACAGCCATAGCAATCAGCCCCAGCATTTT
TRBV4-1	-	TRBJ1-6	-	CASSPPGRVDSPLHF	TGCGCCAGCAGCCCCCCAGGAAGGGTTGATTCACCCCTCCACTTT